The clone carrying this TCR beta chain has a count of ten or more. Antigen: not known. TCR beta CDR3 regions were amplified from RNA transcripts. HTBI primers were used for first-round RT-PCR of the TCR CDR3. MiXCR, applied by TCRdb to the multiplex PCR reads, yields one record per CDR3 protein. The sample includes 250,000 to 400,000 distinct CDR3 sequences, 12% to 15% seen only once; the top ten take 30% to 40%. The study included ophthalmopathy patients with Clinical Activity Score at least 3, NOSPECS grade at least 4 and duration under 3 months. On the basis of clinical symptoms, serum thyroxine and TRAb, thyroid ultrasound and orbital computed tomography, diagnoses were made. The data were obtained in a study of T cells in Graves' hyperthyroidism and ophthalmopathy. Study-level results: Most clonotypes expanded in thyroid above 0.001 were likewise present in blood.

The CDR3 totals 15 residues. The ends were cut back, 2 bases at V and 6 bases at J, with 16 bases in the middle. Germline CDR1 and CDR2: MNHEY and SMNVEV (reference sequence). This chain connects TRBV27 to TRBJ1-2; a possible D gene is TRBD1 (5 bases). Sequenced input: blood. The receptor comes from a woman in her forties with Graves' ophthalmopathy. The CDR3 DNA follows: TGTGCCAGCAGTTTAGTAGGCAGGTCGGGACATGGCTACACCTTC. Its protein product is CASSLVGRSGHGYTF.